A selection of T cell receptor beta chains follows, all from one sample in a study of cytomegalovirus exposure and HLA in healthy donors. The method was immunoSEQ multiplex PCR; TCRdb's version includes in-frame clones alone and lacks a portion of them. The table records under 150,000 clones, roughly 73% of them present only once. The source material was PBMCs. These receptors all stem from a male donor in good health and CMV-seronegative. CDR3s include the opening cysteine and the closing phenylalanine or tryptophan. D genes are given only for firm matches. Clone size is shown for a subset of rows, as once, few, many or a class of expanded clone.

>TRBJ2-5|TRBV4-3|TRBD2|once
TGCGCCAGCAGCCAAGATGGAGCGGGGGCCCCCCAGGAGACCCAGTACTTC
CASSQDGAGAPQETQYF
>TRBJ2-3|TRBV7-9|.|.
TGTGCCAGCAGCTTAGACCGCTCCCTGGGGACTCTCACAGATACGCAGTATTTT
CASSLDRSLGTLTDTQYF
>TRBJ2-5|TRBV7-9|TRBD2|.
TGTGCCAGCAGCTTAGCGCCTAGCGGGGGGGCACAGACCCAGTACTTC
CASSLAPSGGAQTQYF
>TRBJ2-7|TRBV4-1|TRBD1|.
TGCGCCAGCAGCCAAGGACAGGGGGCTTCTACCTACGAGCAGTACTTC
CASSQGQGASTYEQYF
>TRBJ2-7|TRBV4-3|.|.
TGCGCCAGCAGCCAGAGTACCGGGACCTACGAGCAGTACTTC
CASSQSTGTYEQYF
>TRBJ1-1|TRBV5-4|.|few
TGTGCCAGCCGAGGTCGGAACACTGAAGCTTTCTTT
CASRGRNTEAFF
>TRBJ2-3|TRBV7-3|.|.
TGTGCCAGCAGCTTAACGGGGGCCGGCACAGATACGCAGTATTTT
CASSLTGAGTDTQYF
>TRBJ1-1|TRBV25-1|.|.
TGTGCCAGCAGTGCCCGGGGACGGGGGATAAACACTGAAGCTTTCTTT
CASSARGRGINTEAFF
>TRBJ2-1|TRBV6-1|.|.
TGTGCCAGCAGTGATTTAGGGGGGGGCTTCCCCCCCAATGAGCAGTTCTTC
CASSDLGGGFPPNEQFF
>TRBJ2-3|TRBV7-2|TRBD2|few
TGTGCCAGCAGCTTAGCTAAGCGGGGGGCGAGGGATACGCAGTATTTT
CASSLAKRGARDTQYF
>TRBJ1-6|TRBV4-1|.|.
TGCGCCAGCAGCCAATCGCCCGCAACGGGTTCACCCCTCCACTTT
CASSQSPATGSPLHF
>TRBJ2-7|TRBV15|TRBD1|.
TGTGCCACCAGCATTTGGACAGGGGCCGAGCAGTACTTC
CATSIWTGAEQYF
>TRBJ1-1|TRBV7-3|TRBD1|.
TGTGCCAGCAGCTTAACGGGACAGGCAATGAACACTGAAGCTTTCTTT
CASSLTGQAMNTEAFF
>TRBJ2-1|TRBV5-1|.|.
TGCGCCAGCAGCTTTACGACGGGGAATGAGCAGTTCTTC
CASSFTTGNEQFF
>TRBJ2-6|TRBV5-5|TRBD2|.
TGTGCCAGCAGCCCGGGGAGGGGAACTGGGGCCAACGTCCTGACTTTC
CASSPGRGTGANVLTF
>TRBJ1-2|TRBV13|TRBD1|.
TGTGCCAGCAGCTTAGGTGCAGGGGGAGGTGGCTACACCTTC
CASSLGAGGGGYTF
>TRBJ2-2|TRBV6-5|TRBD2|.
TGTGCCAGCAGGCCTAGCGGGGGGGCGAACGGGGAGCTGTTTTTT
CASRPSGGANGELFF
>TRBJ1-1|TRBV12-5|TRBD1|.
TGTGCTAGTGGTTTGCCGCGGGACAGGGGCCCGGACACTGAAGCTTTCTTT
CASGLPRDRGPDTEAFF
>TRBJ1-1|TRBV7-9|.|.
TGTGCCAGCATCTACGGAACTGTATGGGGTAAAGGGGGTAGAAGTGAAGCTTTCTTT
CASIYGTVWGKGGRSEAFF
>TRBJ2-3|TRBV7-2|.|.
TGTGCCAGCAGCACCCGGGACTTAACAAGGCCTACGCAGTATTTT
CASSTRDLTRPTQYF
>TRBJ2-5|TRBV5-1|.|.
TGCGCCAGCAGCTTGCTCGGGGAAGAGACCCAGTACTTC
CASSLLGEETQYF
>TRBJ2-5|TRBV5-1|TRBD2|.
TGCGCCAGCAGCTTGGCGGGAGGGCAGTATGAGACCCAGTACTTC
CASSLAGGQYETQYF
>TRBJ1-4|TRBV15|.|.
TGTGCCACCAGCAGAGATCGAGGGTACCCTAATGAAAAACTGTTTTTT
CATSRDRGYPNEKLFF
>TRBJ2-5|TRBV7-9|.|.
TGTGCCAGCAGCTTGAGGGACCAAGAGACCCAGTACTTC
CASSLRDQETQYF
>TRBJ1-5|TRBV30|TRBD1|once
TGTGCCTGGAGTCCGAGACAGGGGGCGTTTCGAAACAATCAGCCCCAGCATTTT
CAWSPRQGAFRNNQPQHF